The 17 T cell receptor beta chains reported below all come from one sample, sequenced in a study of T-cell reconstitution after alpha-beta-depleted transplantation in children. Unique molecular identifiers were incorporated during preparation of the TCRbeta library. One entry per CDR3 protein, called by TCRdb with MiXCR from the PCR reads. The sample contains under 300,000 distinct CDR3 sequences, around 8.9% of which appear only once. Sequencing used PBMCs from the stem cell graft donor, obtained from the stem cell graft. These receptors were taken from a human donor who donated a stem cell graft to a child with SCID.

This clonotype was seen a handful of times. V usage is TRBV5-5 and J usage is TRBJ2-3; 9 nucleotides agree with TRBD1. Germline CDR1 SGHKS, CDR2 YYEKEE (reference sequence). Trimming took 4 bases from V and 4 from J; bases not matched to a gene: 10. The CDR3 sequence is 16 residues long. The DNA for the CDR3 is TGTGCCAGCAGCCCCCGGACAGGGGTTCTACCAGATACGCAGTATTTT. Amino acid sequence: CASSPRTGVLPDTQYF.

Notes on this clonotype: Mismatch with germline at one junction end may stem from a read error. The rearrangement joins TRBV12-3 or TRBV12-4 to TRBJ2-6, with D possibly matching TRBD2 (6 bases). The CDR3 is 15 residues long. CDR3 protein: CANSFGGFGDNVLTF. The CDR3 nucleotides are TGTGCCAACAGTTTCGGGGGATTTGGGGACAACGTCCTGACTTTC.

This clonotype has a count of ten or more. The gene calls are TRBV5-1 and TRBJ1-1, with a weak D call TRBD1 (5 bases). Trimming pared 3 bases from V and 5 bases from J, leaving 17 bases between. The germline gives CDR1 SGHRS, CDR2 YFSETQ. The CDR3 loop spans 15 amino acids. The CDR3: CASSSMGRSGTEAFF. The DNA for the CDR3 is TGCGCCAGCAGCTCCATGGGAAGATCAGGGACTGAAGCTTTCTTT.

Ten or more counts support this clonotype. The junction and the germline gene differ at one end; a read error may be behind it. The chain uses TRBV29-1 and TRBJ2-3; maybe TRBD1 (6 bases). The V gene's germline CDR1 is SQVTM and CDR2 ANQGSEA. The CDR3 consists of 12 residues. The CDR3 DNA reads as TGCAGTGTTGGGGGCAGAGTGGATACGCAGTATTTT. This encodes CSVGGRVDTQYF.

This clonotype showed up many times. The rearrangement uses TRBV19 and TRBJ2-7; 7 bases line up with TRBD2. Trimming cost V 6 bases and J 3 bases; bases outside gene matches: 11. The CDR3 extends over 15 amino acids. Germline lookup yields CDR1 LNHDA and CDR2 SQIVND (reference sequence). As DNA, the CDR3 is TGTGCCAGTAGAATGACCTCGGGAGGAGGCTACGAGCAGTACTTC. Amino acid sequence: CASRMTSGGGYEQYF.

The rearrangement uses TRBV7-6 and TRBJ2-7, with 7 bases aligning to TRBD2. CDR3 length: 15 residues. The germline gives CDR1 SGHVS, CDR2 FNYEAQ. Losses at the gene ends were 5 bases for V and 2 bases for J; bases not matched to a gene: 9. The CDR3 sequence is CASSPGSGDPYEQYF. As DNA, the CDR3 is TGTGCCAGCAGCCCAGGAAGCGGGGATCCCTACGAGCAGTACTTC.

This clonotype was seen many times. The chain links TRBV12-3 or TRBV12-4 to TRBJ2-3; D possibly corresponds to TRBD2 (7 bases). The ends were cut back, 6 bases at V and 6 bases at J, with 19 bases in the middle. The CDR3 consists of 15 residues. The CDR3 loop is CASSPRTGGGDTQYF. The CDR3 DNA sequence: TGTGCCAGCAGCCCTCGGACGGGGGGCGGTGATACGCAGTATTTT.

This clonotype was counted at least ten times. The chain carries TRBV20-1 and TRBJ1-4, with 8 bases fitting TRBD1. The germline CDR1 and CDR2 sequences are DFQATT and SNEGSKA (reference sequence). CDR3 length: 13 residues. Germline trimming cut 6 bases from V and 6 bases from J; bases unmatched to any gene: 6. For the CDR3, the DNA is TGCAGTGCCCAAGACAGGGGCGATGAAAAACTGTTTTTT. It translates to CSAQDRGDEKLFF.

This clonotype was observed many times. The chain carries TRBV5-8 and TRBJ2-3; D is tentatively TRBD1 or TRBD2 (5 bases each). Germline CDR1 reads SGHTS; CDR2 reads YDEGEE. This CDR3 contains 16 residues. The V gene lost 4 bases and the J gene lost 1 base, with 16 bases spanning the gap. In DNA, the CDR3 is TGTGCCAGCAGCAAAGCCGGGGACCGACGCACAGATACGCAGTATTTT. Translation: CASSKAGDRRTDTQYF.

V gene TRBV6-2 or TRBV6-3 combines with J gene TRBJ1-1; D gene uncertain. This CDR3 comprises 15 residues. V lost 4 bases to trimming and J lost 1 base, with 13 bases between them. Germline CDR1 reads MNHEY; CDR2 reads SVGEGT. The CDR3 sequence is CASSFPVGGNTEAFF. DNA of the CDR3: TGTGCCAGCAGTTTCCCAGTGGGCGGGAACACTGAAGCTTTCTTT.

This clonotype is a singleton in its sample. J is TRBJ2-2 and V is TRBV11-2; 7 positions agree with TRBD2. J lost 0 bases, V lost 5 bases, and 6 bases had no gene match. The CDR3 loop spans 16 amino acids. Germline values: CDR1 SGHAT, CDR2 FQNNGV. The CDR3 DNA reads as TGTGCCAGCAGCCTCCAAGCGGGGACGAACACCGGGGAGCTGTTTTTT. Translated, it gives CASSLQAGTNTGELFF.

This clonotype was recorded many times. CDR3 nucleotide sequence: TGTGCCAGCAGCCAAGGATCACAGGGGATTAATTCACCCCTCCACTTT. It encodes CASSQGSQGINSPLHF. The gene calls are TRBV4-2 and TRBJ1-6, with TRBD1 matching over 7 bases. The CDR3 has 16 residues. V lost 1 base to trimming and J lost 6 bases; unmatched junction nucleotides: 6. From germline, CDR1 is LGHNA and CDR2 YNFKEQ.

This clonotype has a count of ten or more. The rearrangement links TRBV6-1 to TRBJ2-1; TRBD2 matches at 14 bases. The CDR3 has 15 residues. Germline V lookup: CDR1 MNHNS, CDR2 SASEGT. J lost 9 bases, V lost 6 bases, and 7 bases had no gene match. Written as DNA, the CDR3 is TGTGCCAGCAGGGGACTAGCGGGGGCCCCCACTGAGCAGTTCTTC. This codes for CASRGLAGAPTEQFF.

The sample holds many counts of this clonotype. V and J are TRBV29-1 and TRBJ2-1; D may be TRBD1 (6 bases). This CDR3 contains 16 residues. The V and J ends lost 4 bases and 0 bases respectively, with 16 bases between them. CDR1 and CDR2 (germline): SQVTM, ANQGSEA. CDR3 nucleotides: TGCAGCGTTGCAGGTGGGGCAGGGGTCTCCTACAATGAGCAGTTCTTC. As protein: CSVAGGAGVSYNEQFF.

On this clonotype: Because the CDR3 is missing its conserved closing phenylalanine or tryptophan, this is likely a read error. V is TRBV15 and J is TRBJ1-2, with D unclear. CDR1 is LNHNV, CDR2 YYDKDF, per germline (reference sequence). This CDR3 has 14 amino acids. The chain's CDR3 is CATSRLDPNYAYTV. DNA of the CDR3: TGTGCCACCAGCAGGCTAGACCCTAACTATGCCTACACCGTC.

This clonotype was found many times. The V gene is TRBV4-1, the J gene TRBJ2-1; 10 positions match TRBD2. Losses at the gene ends were 4 bases for V and 8 bases for J; bases not matched to a gene: 8. This CDR3 has 15 amino acids. Germline loops: CDR1 MGHRA, CDR2 YSYEKL. This CDR3 is CASSPLAGTAHEQFF. The CDR3 nucleotides are TGCGCCAGCAGCCCACTAGCGGGGACCGCCCATGAGCAGTTCTTC.

The sample holds many counts of this clonotype. This rearrangement joins TRBV7-2 to TRBJ2-3; 13 bases are shared with TRBD2. J lost 6 bases, V lost 1 base, and 4 bases had no gene match. This CDR3 is 16 amino acids long. The germline V gene has CDR1 SGHTA and CDR2 FQGNSA. CDR3 DNA sequence: TGTGCCAGCAGCTTAGGACTAGCGGGGGGCGAGGATACGCAGTATTTT. Its protein is CASSLGLAGGEDTQYF.